The count of the clone carrying this T cell receptor beta chain is one. The entry originates in a study of blood T cell repertoires in COVID-19. Study at large: The United States, Italy and Spain were the sources of the acute and convalescent COVID-19 samples.

The repertoire was sequenced with immunoSEQ multiplex PCR; TCRdb's copy has only in-frame clones and lacks some. The sample holds about 170,000 clones, roughly 88% seen once. V was clipped by 3 bases and J by 3 bases; unmatched bases: 6. CDR3 length: 15 residues. Germline V gives CDR1 SGHRS, CDR2 YFSETQ. This sequence was found in a man aged 55 to 70 who had recovered from COVID-19. Material for sequencing was peripheral blood. The genes are TRBV5-1 and TRBJ1-2, with TRBD1 matching over 9 bases. CDR3 coding DNA: TGCGCCAGCAGCTCTACAGGGGGCGGTGACTATGGCTACACCTTC. This encodes CASSSTGGGDYGYTF.